This TCR beta chain was observed in a study of CXCR3-negative and CXCR3-positive naive CD8 T cells. Notes on the study in general: In both naive subsets diversity was comparably high, whereas memory CD8+ cells showed much lower diversity. CXCR3-positive naive cells carried more hydrophobic TRB CDR3s than CXCR3-negative ones.

The CDR3 covers 13 residues. Germline CDR1 SGHAT, CDR2 FQNNGV. About this clonotype itself: The target antigen is unknown.

At 300,000 cells each, triplicate sorts were carried out for each CD8+ T cell subset. Identification of naive CD8+ T cells rested on CD45RO-CCR7+CD27+CD95- status. 5' RACE with UMI labels generated the TRB cDNA libraries. From its re-call of the 5' RACE reads, TCRdb lists each CDR3 protein once, without DNA. The sample table sets out some 50,000 distinct CDR3 sequences. This chain joins TRBV11-2 and TRBJ1-2; TCRdb lists TRBD1, though no DNA is available to test this call. The specimen sequenced was naive CXCR3+ CD8+ T cells from blood. Indicated subset: CD45RO-CCR7+CD27+CD95- naive CD8+ T cells expressing CXCR3 (TNR3+). The sequence was collected from a human donor in good health. Some clones in this sample may be carry-over from other donors' samples. CDR3 loop: CASGPEGVFGYTF.